The present TCR beta chain was sequenced within a study of T cells after yellow fever vaccination. The TCR cDNA carried a universal primer site and UMIs from 5'RACE template switching. Using its own MiXCR run on the 5' RACE reads, TCRdb lists one record per CDR3 protein. The data contain hundreds of thousands of distinct CDR3 sequences, 15% to 20% of them singletons. The germline V gene encodes CDR1 MDHEN and CDR2 SYDVKM. The CDR3 loop spans 14 amino acids. V lost 5 bases to trimming and J lost 7 bases, with 18 bases between them. The genes are TRBV28 and TRBJ2-7; D is uncertain. Source: PBMCs, taken 15 days after the yellow fever booster vaccination. The clonotype originates from a man aged 25-40 years who received the YFV17D yellow fever vaccine. CDR3 loop: CASSPPGLPREQYF. Here the CDR3 DNA reads TGTGCCAGCAGTCCCCCGGGCCTCCCGAGGGAGCAGTACTTC.